The clone carrying this TCR beta chain was seen a handful of times. Time point in this sample: persistent/refractory GD, antithyroid drugs over 5 years with positive TRAb. With RNA extracted from PBMCs as input, the TCR library was made. Diagnoses of Graves' disease were made by American Thyroid Association guidelines. Patients were from an endocrinology department in Xi'an, China. This sample stems from a study of regulatory T cells in long-lasting Graves disease. Construction of TCR beta libraries relied on iRepertoire HTBI primers and on Arm-PCR targeting CDR3 regions. TCRdb analysed the multiplex PCR reads with MiXCR anew, one entry per CDR3 protein. The sample contains 400,000 or so distinct CDR3 sequences, about 25% of which appear only once. CDR3 length: 16 residues. The ends lost 0 bases at V and 5 bases at J; junction bases unmatched: 13. Germline V CDR1 and CDR2: DFQATT, SNEGSKA (reference sequence).

This clonotype was obtained from a female donor with Graves disease. The material was peripheral blood mononuclear cells (PBMCs), obtained when the disease was refractory, from a patient treated with antithyroid drugs. The chain couples TRBV20-1 to TRBJ2-7, with 7 bases that match TRBD2. CDR3 bases: TGCAGTGCTAGAGATAACGAAGCGGGAAGAAGCCACGAGCAGTACTTC. It specifies CSARDNEAGRSHEQYF.